Listed below are T cell receptor beta chains from one sample, sequenced in a study of post-analysis software for immune sequencing data. Each CDR3 protein gets one entry after TCRdb re-called the PCR reads with MiXCR. The sample lists around 770,000 distinct CDR3 sequences; around 46% were seen once. The sample was blood. Receptor source: a girl between 10 and 17 years old with multiple sclerosis. The CDR3 runs from the conserved cysteine through the conserved F or W. The D gene is left open where the match is weak. Expanded clones get a size class; other rows say once, few or many, or leave the size out.

>TRBD1|TRBV20-1|TRBJ2-3|NA
TGCAGTGCTAGGGACAGGGCGTGGGGCACAGATACGCAGTATTTT
CSARDRAWGTDTQYF
>TRBD2|TRBV6-5|TRBJ2-7|few
TGTGCCAGCAGTGCCCCGGGGGGGTTCTACCACGAGCAGTACTTC
CASSAPGGFYHEQYF
>NA|TRBV20-1|TRBJ2-1|NA
TGCAGTGCTAGAGCAATACCCTACAATGAGCAGTTCTTC
CSARAIPYNEQFF
>NA|TRBV12-3/TRBV12-4|TRBJ2-7|NA
TGTGCCAGCAGCAAACTAGCTGTCGAGCAGTACTTC
CASSKLAVEQYF
>TRBD2|TRBV20-1|TRBJ2-5|NA
TGCAGTGCCCCCCCCGGCGGGAGCCCACAAGAGACCCAGTACTTC
CSAPPGGSPQETQYF
>NA|TRBV12-3/TRBV12-4|TRBJ1-6|NA
TGTGCCAGCAGCCAGGATGATTCACCCCTCCACTTT
CASSQDDSPLHF
>NA|TRBV28|TRBJ2-7|NA
TGTGCCAGCAGTTTAGGGCCACCTCCCTACGAGCAGTACTTC
CASSLGPPPYEQYF
>NA|TRBV12-3/TRBV12-4|TRBJ1-2|NA
TGTGCCAGCAGTGGCAGGGGCTACGACTATGGCTACACCTTC
CASSGRGYDYGYTF
>TRBD1|TRBV28|TRBJ1-2|few
TGTGCCAGCAGTTCCGGACAGGCACCCTATGGCTACACCTTC
CASSSGQAPYGYTF
>TRBD2|TRBV7-3|TRBJ2-2|NA
TGTGCCAGCAGCCCTCGACTAGCGGGGGATGGGGCCGGGGAGCTGTTTTTT
CASSPRLAGDGAGELFF
>NA|TRBV12-3/TRBV12-4|TRBJ1-2|NA
TGTGCCAGCAGCAATACAGGGAACTATGGCTACACCTTC
CASSNTGNYGYTF
>NA|TRBV20-1|TRBJ2-5|NA
TGCAGTGCTAGTGAGGCCGGGGTAAACTACGGGCAGTACTTC
CSASEAGVNYGQYF
>NA|TRBV20-1|TRBJ1-2|few
TGCAGTGCTAGGGCTCCTGGGGGCTACACCTTC
CSARAPGGYTF
>TRBD2|TRBV20-1|TRBJ2-7|NA
TGCAGTGCGGTCCTAGCGGGCGACGAGCAGTACTTC
CSAVLAGDEQYF
>TRBD1|TRBV6-5|TRBJ1-4|few
TGTGCCAGCAGTTACATCCGGGACAGGGGTGAAAAACTGTTTTTT
CASSYIRDRGEKLFF
>NA|TRBV7-9|TRBJ2-7|few
TGTGCCAGCAGCTTCACAGGGAGCGCCTACGAGCAGTACTTC
CASSFTGSAYEQYF
>NA|TRBV29-1|TRBJ2-5|NA
TGCAGCGTTGAAGGGACAGATCAAGAGACCCAGTACTTC
CSVEGTDQETQYF
>NA|TRBV27|TRBJ2-5|few
TGTGCCAGCAGGCTAACCGCCGGGACAAGGAGGCAAGAGACCCAGTACTTC
CASRLTAGTRRQETQYF
>TRBD1|TRBV12-5|TRBJ1-1|NA
TGTGCTAGTGCCCTCGGCGGGACAGGTGATATGAACACTGAAGCTTTCTTT
CASALGGTGDMNTEAFF
>TRBD2|TRBV13|TRBJ2-7|NA
TGTGCCAGCAGCTTCTTGCCTAGCGGGGAAGAGCAGTACTTC
CASSFLPSGEEQYF
>TRBD2|TRBV3-1|TRBJ2-7|NA
TGTGCCAGCAGCCAATTTAGCGGGAGTTACGAGCAGTACTTC
CASSQFSGSYEQYF
>TRBD1|TRBV6-1|TRBJ2-7|few
TGTGCCAGCACAATGACACAGGGGGGAGGTTACGAGCAGTACTTC
CASTMTQGGGYEQYF
>TRBD2|TRBV28|TRBJ2-1|NA
TGTGCCAGCAGGCCGGGGGGGACCTACAATGAGCAGTTCTTC
CASRPGGTYNEQFF
>TRBD2|TRBV6-2/TRBV6-3|TRBJ2-7|few
TGTGCCAGCACTAGCGGGAAAGGCGGGTACGAGCAGTACTTC
CASTSGKGGYEQYF
>TRBD2|TRBV19|TRBJ2-2|NA
TGTGCCAGTAATCCAGCGGGAGGGCCGGCCGGGGAGCTGTTTTTT
CASNPAGGPAGELFF
>TRBD1|TRBV24-1|TRBJ1-5|few
TGTGCCACCAGTGACTCGGACAGGGGGTGGAATCAGCCCCAGCATTTT
CATSDSDRGWNQPQHF
>NA|TRBV12-3/TRBV12-4|TRBJ2-5|NA
TGTGCCAGCTCCTTGGGGAAAGGCCCGCAGTACTTC
CASSLGKGPQYF
>NA|TRBV24-1|TRBJ2-1|once
TGTGCCACCAGTGATGCCGAGGGTAACGTCTACAATGAGCAGTTCTTC
CATSDAEGNVYNEQFF
>NA|TRBV10-3|TRBJ1-1|NA
TGTGCCATCAGTGAGTCGGACAGCAACACTGAAGCTTTCTTT
CAISESDSNTEAFF
>NA|TRBV6-5|TRBJ2-7|NA
TGTGCCAGCCGAGGAACAGGTATCGACGAGCAGTACTTC
CASRGTGIDEQYF
>NA|TRBV7-9|TRBJ1-2|NA
TGTGCCAGCAGCTTAAGGAGGGGGAGACCCCGCAACTATGGCTACACCTTC
CASSLRRGRPRNYGYTF
>TRBD1|TRBV9|TRBJ2-6|NA
TGTGCCAGCAGCGGCCCCTCAGGGGGAGAAAGCTCTGGGGCCAACGTCCTGACTTTC
CASSGPSGGESSGANVLTF
>TRBD1|TRBV10-3|TRBJ2-5|NA
TGTGCCATCAGTGAGACCTACGGGGACAGTCAAGAGACCCAGTACTTC
CAISETYGDSQETQYF
>TRBD1|TRBV6-5|TRBJ1-4|NA
TGTGCCAGCAGTTCGGTTCAGGGGGAAGTGGGAAAACTGTTTTTT
CASSSVQGEVGKLFF
>NA|TRBV12-3/TRBV12-4|TRBJ2-3|few
TGTGCCAGCAGTTTCCCCGAGACAGAAAACACAGATACGCAGTATTTT
CASSFPETENTDTQYF
>TRBD2|TRBV20-1|TRBJ2-5|NA
TGCAGTGCTTCTAGTCCGGGACTAGCGCTACAAGAGACCCAGTACTTC
CSASSPGLALQETQYF
>TRBD2|TRBV20-1|TRBJ2-3|NA
TGCAGTGCTAGAGCCCAGGAGGGAGGGCACACAGATACGCAGTATTTT
CSARAQEGGHTDTQYF
>NA|TRBV20-1|TRBJ1-1|NA
TGCAGTGCTCAGGGCCCCTTAGCCCGGGCTTTCTTT
CSAQGPLARAFF
>TRBD1|TRBV4-3|TRBJ1-2|NA
TGCGCCAGCAGCCAAGAAGGGGAGGGGGCCTATGGCTACACCTTC
CASSQEGEGAYGYTF
>TRBD2|TRBV7-9|TRBJ2-1|NA
TGTGCCAGCAGCTTAGAAACAGGGACTAGCTCCTACAATGAGCAGTTCTTC
CASSLETGTSSYNEQFF
>NA|TRBV15|TRBJ2-7|NA
TGTGCCACCAGCGCCCGGAGGGCCTACGAGCAGTACTTC
CATSARRAYEQYF
>TRBD1|TRBV7-9|TRBJ1-1|NA
TGTGCCAGCAGCTCCGGGACAGGGGGCCCGGGTGAAGCTTTCTTT
CASSSGTGGPGEAFF
>NA|TRBV4-1|TRBJ1-1|NA
TGCGCCAGCAGCCAAAAAGAGGGGCGGGAAGCTTTCTTT
CASSQKEGREAFF
>TRBD2|TRBV7-2|TRBJ2-1|NA
TGTGCCAGCAGCTTAAAGACTAGCGGGTACAATGAGCAGTTCTTC
CASSLKTSGYNEQFF